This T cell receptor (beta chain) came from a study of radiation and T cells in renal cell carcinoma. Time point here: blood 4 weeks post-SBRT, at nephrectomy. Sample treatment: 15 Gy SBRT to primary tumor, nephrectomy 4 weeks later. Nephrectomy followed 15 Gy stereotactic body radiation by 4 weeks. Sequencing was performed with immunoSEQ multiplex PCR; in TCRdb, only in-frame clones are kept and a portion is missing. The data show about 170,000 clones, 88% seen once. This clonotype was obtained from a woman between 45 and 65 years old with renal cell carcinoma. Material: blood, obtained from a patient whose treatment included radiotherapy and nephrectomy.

In DNA form, the CDR3 reads TGTGCCAGCAGCCGGAGAGTGAACACTGAAGCTTTCTTT. This gives the protein CASSRRVNTEAFF. J is TRBJ1-1 and V is TRBV7-6; D ambiguous. The CDR3 length is 13 residues. Trimming removed 5 bases from V and 0 bases from J, with 7 bases in between. The V gene's germline CDR1 is SGHVS and CDR2 FNYEAQ.